What follows are 31 T cell receptor beta chains derived from one specimen sequenced in a study of early T cells in non-severe SARS-CoV-2 infection (dated by TCRdb to about 2021). Receptors were amplified or captured by 5' RACE. Sequencing used a NextSeq 500. The raw public data were reprocessed by TCRdb itself: fastp quality trimming at Q25, MiXCR clonotype calling, in-frame beta chains only. CDR3 protein duplicates are merged, each entry listing the most common genes and DNA. This sample lists approximately 81,000 distinct CDR3 sequences; about 13% were detected once. 6% of the sample rests with the top ten. Sequencing was carried out using whole blood. The receptors stem from an adult who was a healthcare worker with PCR-confirmed SARS-CoV-2 infection or an uninfected control (not recorded which).

This clonotype was observed many times. The V and J genes are TRBV5-1 and TRBJ2-1; perhaps TRBD1 as D (5 bases). The CDR3 covers 13 residues. Germline-derived CDR1 and CDR2 are SGHRS and YFSETQ. The V end was cut by 0 bases, the J end by 8 bases, with 9 bases between. Written as DNA, the CDR3 is TGCGCCAGCAGCTTGGGACAGAACGATGAGCAGTTCTTC. It yields the protein CASSLGQNDEQFF.

The gene calls are TRBV9 and TRBJ1-6; the D is unclear. Germline CDR1 reads SGDLS; CDR2 reads YYNGEE. V was trimmed by 8 bases and J by 7 bases, leaving 19 bases between them. The CDR3 runs to 15 residues. The CDR3 loop reads CASGEGGTPNSPLHF. The CDR3 nucleotides read TGTGCCAGTGGGGAGGGCGGAACTCCAAATTCACCCCTCCACTTT.

This clonotype was seen many times. The chain uses TRBV7-6 and TRBJ1-5; 7 bases agree with TRBD1. Looked up from germline, CDR1 is SGHVS and CDR2 is FNYEAQ. V gave up 0 bases and J gave up 2 bases; unmatched junction bases: 4. The length of the CDR3 is 16 residues. The chain's CDR3 is CASSLAGGAGNQPQHF. The DNA of the CDR3 is TGTGCCAGCAGCTTAGCAGGGGGCGCCGGCAATCAGCCCCAGCATTTT.

The chain is built from TRBV10-3 and TRBJ2-7; D not resolved. Looked up from germline, CDR1 is ENHRY and CDR2 is SYGVKD. The V and J ends lost 5 bases and 0 bases respectively, with 8 bases between them. This CDR3 spans 13 amino acids. The DNA of the CDR3 is TGTGCCATCAGTAAGGGAACCTCCTACGAGCAGTACTTC. It encodes CAISKGTSYEQYF.

The chain recombines TRBV5-5 with TRBJ2-2, with D perhaps matching TRBD2 (6 bases). The ends were cut back, 3 bases at V and 5 bases at J, with 17 bases in the middle. This CDR3 is built from 16 residues. Germline CDR1 and CDR2: SGHKS and YYEKEE (reference sequence). As DNA, the CDR3 is TGTGCCAGCAGCTCCCTCCACTGGGGAGGAACCGGGGAGCTGTTTTTT. As protein: CASSSLHWGGTGELFF.

The table lists this clonotype with a few counts. The J gene is TRBJ1-1, the V gene TRBV28; no definite D call. The CDR3 has 11 residues. Germline V CDR1 and CDR2: MDHEN, SYDVKM. V was clipped by 8 bases and J by 1 base, with 5 bases between them. The CDR3 DNA is TGTGCCAGCTATTCGAACACTGAAGCTTTCTTT. Protein sequence: CASYSNTEAFF. The full variable domain, its missing parts supplied by reference TRBV28 and TRBJ1-1, is DVKVTQSSRYLVKRTGEKVFLECVQDMDHENMFWYRQDPGLGLRLIYFSYDVKMKEKGDIPEGYSVSREKKERFSLILESASTNQTSMYLCASYSNTEAFFGQGTRLTVV.

This clonotype showed up just a few times. The V call is TRBV18, the J call TRBJ1-5; 10 bases map to TRBD1. The CDR3 consists of 15 residues. The V gene's germline CDR1 is KGHSH and CDR2 LQKENI. The trim removed 3 bases at V and 3 bases at J, leaving 2 bases unmatched. The chain's CDR3 is CASSPGTGVNQPQHF. For the CDR3, the DNA is TGTGCCAGCTCACCTGGGACAGGGGTCAATCAGCCCCAGCATTTT.

Notes on this clonotype: Just one base apart from a much larger clone, this may be a read error. The chain uses TRBV7-9 and TRBJ2-7; the D gene could be TRBD1 or TRBD2 (5 bases each). The CDR3 sequence is 17 residues long. CDR1 and CDR2 from the germline V gene are SEHNR and FQNEAQ (reference sequence). The CDR3 bases are TGTGCCAGCAGCTTTGAGGGGAGACCAACCTACTCCTACGAGCGGTACTTC. Translation: CASSFEGRPTYSYERYF.

This clonotype came up a few times. The chain is built from TRBV4-2 and TRBJ1-1, with 7 bases lining up with TRBD1. This CDR3 comprises 16 residues. Germline-derived CDR1 and CDR2 are LGHNA and YNFKEQ. The V gene end was trimmed by 4 bases and the J gene end by 7 bases; junction bases not matched to a gene: 15. The CDR3 DNA reads as TGTGCCAGCAGCCGAGCAACCACCAGGGGGGCTATTGAAGCTTTCTTT. Protein product: CASSRATTRGAIEAFF.

The genes are TRBV7-9 and TRBJ2-7, with 9 positions matching TRBD1. CDR1 is SEHNR, CDR2 FQNEAQ, per germline (reference sequence). CDR3 length: 15 residues. Unmatched junction bases numbered 12, after V lost 5 bases and J lost 7 bases. The CDR3, as DNA: TGTGCCAGCAGCCGAAGAGGGACAGGGACGTTGGAGCAGTACTTC. Its translation is CASSRRGTGTLEQYF.

The chain combines TRBV20-1 with TRBJ2-5, with a tentative D call TRBD2 (5 bases). This CDR3 comprises 13 residues. Germline V CDR1 and CDR2: DFQATT, SNEGSKA (reference sequence). The ends were cut back, 3 bases at V and 5 bases at J, with 13 bases in the middle. The CDR3 is CSARRVGEETQYF. The DNA of the CDR3 is TGCAGTGCTAGGAGGGTCGGGGAGGAGACCCAGTACTTC.

This clonotype showed up just a few times. The chain couples TRBV5-4 to TRBJ1-1, with a weak D call TRBD1 (6 bases). This CDR3 is 14 amino acids long. Between the trimmed V and J ends, which lost 5 bases and 3 bases, there was a span of 14 bases. The germline CDR1 and CDR2 sequences are SGHNT and YYREEE (reference sequence). The CDR3 bases are TGTGCCAGCAGTAGACAGGTCCAGGACACTGAAGCTTTCTTT. Its protein product is CASSRQVQDTEAFF.

The rearrangement uses TRBV11-3 and TRBJ2-3; tentative D call: TRBD2 (6 bases). The CDR3 has 13 residues. Germline loops: CDR1 SGHNT, CDR2 YENEEA. Between the trimmed V and J ends, which lost 3 bases and 6 bases, there was a span of 10 bases. CDR3 amino acids: CASSLGRGDTQYF. In nucleotides, the CDR3 is TGTGCCAGCAGCTTGGGGCGGGGTGATACGCAGTATTTT. Combining the CDR3 with reference TRBV11-3 and TRBJ2-3 gives the whole variable domain EAGVVQSPRYKIIEKKQPVAFWCNPISGHNTLYWYLQNLGQGPELLIRYENEEAVDDSQLPKDRFSAERLKGVDSTLKIQPAELGDSAVYLCASSLGRGDTQYFGPGTRLTVL.

The rearrangement uses TRBV20-1 and TRBJ2-7; 9 positions agree with TRBD1. The length of the CDR3 is 14 residues. The J segment lost 2 bases and the V segment lost 6 bases, leaving 8 bases of the junction unmatched. Germline values: CDR1 DFQATT, CDR2 SNEGSKA (reference sequence). Written as DNA, the CDR3 is TGCAGTGCCGTGGTCGGGACAGGGACCTACGAGCAGTACTTC. This gives the protein CSAVVGTGTYEQYF.

In this sample, this clonotype turned up many times. This chain uses TRBV15 with TRBJ2-7; D unresolved. Between the trimmed V and J ends, which lost 3 bases and 0 bases, there was a span of 9 bases. This CDR3 comprises 14 residues. Germline V gene lookup returns CDR1 LNHNV and CDR2 YYDKDF (reference sequence). CDR3 amino acids: CATSSLRTSYEQYF. The CDR3 nucleotides are TGTGCCACCAGCAGTCTTAGGACCTCCTACGAGCAGTACTTC.

This clonotype was recorded a few times. The J gene is TRBJ2-7, the V gene TRBV5-1, with 11 bases aligning to TRBD2. The CDR3 runs to 15 residues. Losses at the gene ends were 3 bases for V and 1 base for J; bases not matched to a gene: 3. Germline V CDR1 and CDR2: SGHRS, YFSETQ. This CDR3 is CASSSRLAGSYEQYF. The DNA of the CDR3 is TGCGCCAGCAGCTCTCGACTAGCGGGGTCCTACGAGCAGTACTTC.

This sequence joins TRBV5-5 and TRBJ1-2; no reliable D call. Germline V gene lookup returns CDR1 SGHKS and CDR2 YYEKEE (reference sequence). The CDR3 is made up of 13 amino acids. The V and J ends lost 0 bases and 2 bases respectively, with 5 bases between them. The CDR3 sequence is CASSLALNYGYTF. The CDR3 coding sequence is TGTGCCAGCAGCTTGGCCTTGAACTATGGCTACACCTTC.

This clonotype showed up many times. This sequence joins TRBV6-6 and TRBJ1-5, with D perhaps matching TRBD1 (5 bases). Trimming removed 0 bases from V and 7 bases from J, with 10 bases in between. The CDR3 has 14 amino acids. Germline CDR1 and CDR2: MNHNY and SVGAGI (reference sequence). The CDR3 loop is CASSYSDTRQPQHF. For the CDR3, the DNA is TGTGCCAGCAGTTACTCGGACACCCGGCAGCCCCAGCATTTT.

This clonotype was picked up many times. The V and J genes are TRBV11-2 and TRBJ2-1, with 9 bases lining up with TRBD1. Germline V gene data show CDR1 as SGHAT and CDR2 as FQNNGV. Trimming removed 4 bases from V and 7 bases from J; junction bases left unmatched: 11. CDR3 size: 16 residues. CDR3: CASSSYRDRAWNEQFF. In DNA form, the CDR3 reads TGTGCCAGCAGCTCCTACCGGGACAGGGCATGGAATGAGCAGTTCTTC. Together with reference TRBV11-2 and TRBJ2-1, the CDR3 gives the full variable domain: EAGVAQSPRYKIIEKRQSVAFWCNPISGHATLYWYQQILGQGPKLLIQFQNNGVVDDSQLPKDRFSAERLKGVDSTLKIQPAKLEDSAVYLCASSSYRDRAWNEQFFGPGTRLTVL.

This chain uses TRBV28 with TRBJ2-7, with D maybe TRBD2 (5 bases). Germline CDR1 is MDHEN and CDR2 is SYDVKM. The CDR3 is made up of 15 amino acids. The V gene lost 3 bases and the J gene lost 6 bases, with 18 bases spanning the gap. This chain's CDR3 is CASSLASTRRGEQYF. The CDR3 DNA is TGTGCCAGCAGTTTGGCAAGTACACGCCGGGGCGAGCAGTACTTC.

This clonotype came up a few times. The V call is TRBV4-1, the J call TRBJ2-5; 7 bases are shared with TRBD1. The CDR3 sequence is 16 residues long. With V trimmed by 0 bases and J by 2 bases, 6 bases remained unmatched. Germline V gives CDR1 MGHRA, CDR2 YSYEKL. The CDR3 reads CASSQETGSVQETQYF. CDR3 DNA: TGCGCCAGCAGCCAAGAGACAGGGAGTGTACAAGAGACCCAGTACTTC.

Only a few counts were recorded for this clonotype. V gene TRBV29-1 combines with J gene TRBJ2-1, with TRBD1 as a possible D gene (6 bases). The CDR3 covers 11 residues. CDR1 SQVTM and CDR2 ANQGSEA come from the germline V gene. Trimming stripped 5 bases from V and 12 bases from J, with 14 bases between. The CDR3 bases are TGCAGCGTTACTGGACAGATCGGGCAGTTCTTC. This codes for CSVTGQIGQFF.

The table lists this clonotype with a few counts. This chain links TRBV3-1 with TRBJ2-3; TRBD2 aligns across 7 bases. CDR3 length: 15 amino acids. J lost 4 bases, V lost 5 bases, and 9 bases had no gene match. CDR1 LGHDT and CDR2 YNNKEL come from the germline V gene (reference sequence). The CDR3 protein is CASSKTSLVADTQYF. Here the CDR3 DNA reads TGTGCCAGCAGCAAGACTAGCCTTGTTGCAGATACGCAGTATTTT.

This clonotype was counted ten times or more. V and J are TRBV6-6 and TRBJ1-5; the match to TRBD1 covers 7 bases. J lost 2 bases, V lost 6 bases, and 10 bases had no gene match. This CDR3 is 16 amino acids long. Germline-derived CDR1 and CDR2 are MNHNY and SVGAGI (reference sequence). The CDR3 region is CASRTTGQAGNQPQHF. The CDR3 DNA is TGTGCCAGCAGAACAACTGGACAGGCGGGCAATCAGCCCCAGCATTTT.

This clonotype was counted at least ten times. This rearrangement joins TRBV29-1 to TRBJ2-2; D gene uncertain. Looked up from germline, CDR1 is SQVTM and CDR2 is ANQGSEA. The ends were cut back, 4 bases at V and 2 bases at J, with 8 bases in the middle. The CDR3 has 13 amino acids. CDR3 region: CSVVSSNTGELFF. In DNA form, the CDR3 reads TGCAGCGTTGTCTCCAGCAACACCGGGGAGCTGTTTTTT.

The chain employs TRBV19 and TRBJ1-5; TRBD1 is a possible D gene (6 bases). Trimming stripped 3 bases from V and 4 bases from J, with 10 bases between. Germline-derived CDR1 and CDR2 are LNHDA and SQIVND (reference sequence). The length of the CDR3 is 14 residues. The CDR3: CASSIGTTNQPQHF. The CDR3 DNA follows: TGTGCCAGTAGTATCGGGACAACTAATCAGCCCCAGCATTTT.

This clonotype was recorded once. The chain combines TRBV4-1 with TRBJ2-1, with a possible D match to TRBD2 (6 bases). CDR1 is MGHRA, CDR2 YSYEKL, per germline. The CDR3 extends over 17 amino acids. The V end lost 4 bases, the J end lost 5 bases, and 21 bases lay between the germline ends. CDR3 DNA: TGCGCCAGCAGCCCTTTGACCGACAGCCCGGGAGACAATGAGCAGTTCTTC. Residues: CASSPLTDSPGDNEQFF.

This clonotype was observed a handful of times. The chain joins TRBV15 to TRBJ2-5, with D perhaps TRBD1 (5 bases). This CDR3 is 13 amino acids long. Trimming left V 4 bases short and J 4 bases short, with 10 bases between. Germline V gene data show CDR1 as LNHNV and CDR2 as YYDKDF (reference sequence). The CDR3 loop is CATSTGILETQYF. The CDR3 bases are TGTGCCACCAGCACAGGGATACTAGAGACCCAGTACTTC.

The CDR3 DNA follows: TGTGCCAGCTCACCCTGGGACAGATTAATCAGCACCGGGGAGCTGTTTTTT. This translates into CASSPWDRLISTGELFF. The chain uses TRBV18 and TRBJ2-2, with TRBD1 matching over 7 bases. CDR1 KGHSH and CDR2 LQKENI come from the germline V gene. CDR3 size: 17 residues. V lost 3 bases to trimming and J lost 4 bases; unmatched junction nucleotides: 11.

In this sample, this clonotype turned up many times. This chain links TRBV20-1 with TRBJ2-1, with TRBD2 identical over 11 bases. The CDR3 consists of 16 residues. The junction had 9 bases not matched to a gene; V was cut back by 2 bases and J by 6 bases. The germline V gene encodes CDR1 DFQATT and CDR2 SNEGSKA (reference sequence). The CDR3 loop reads CSARPTTSGEINEQFF. CDR3 nucleotides: TGCAGTGCTAGACCGACGACTAGCGGGGAAATCAATGAGCAGTTCTTC.

The chain uses TRBV19 and TRBJ1-2, with unresolved D. The V and J ends lost 3 bases and 5 bases respectively, with 13 bases between them. Germline loops: CDR1 LNHDA, CDR2 SQIVND (reference sequence). The CDR3 runs 14 residues. Written as DNA, the CDR3 is TGTGCCAGTAGTATCTCGCCCGGGCATTATGGCTACACCTTC. Translated: CASSISPGHYGYTF.